Given below is one T cell receptor beta chain in context. The antigen is unknown. The entry originates in a study of immune evolution from preneoplasia to lung adenocarcinoma. Study-wide points: KRAS-mutant nodules had the highest T cell clonality.

Sequencing was performed with immunoSEQ multiplex PCR; in TCRdb, only in-frame clones are kept and a portion is missing. The table shows several thousand clones, with over 70% occurring only once. Histologic diagnosis was independently verified by two lung pathologists. Premalignant or tumor cells were enriched by macro-dissection after pathologic assessment. Germline CDR1 GTSNPN, CDR2 SVGIG (reference sequence). The CDR3 covers 12 residues. The V end lost 2 bases, the J end lost 13 bases, and 15 bases lay between the germline ends. The rearrangement links TRBV30 to TRBJ2-1; TRBD2 might be the D (5 bases). The specimen was FFPE atypical adenomatous hyperplasia tissue from the lung. Sample subset: atypical adenomatous hyperplasia (AAH), lung preneoplasia. The TCR was taken from a person aged 65-85 years with lung adenocarcinoma. CDR3 sequence (DNA): TGTGCCTGGAGTTTACGGGGAGTGGAACAGTTCTTC. Translating gives CAWSLRGVEQFF.